This TCR beta chain was obtained from a study of cytomegalovirus exposure and HLA in healthy donors. Study overall: Clustering assigned 81% of the approximately 400 genotyped donors to the Caucasian-associated ancestry cluster.

This PCR relied on a set of 60 Vbeta primers and 13 Jbeta primers. Only in-frame clones appear in the TCRdb table, and some are missing; sequencing was by immunoSEQ multiplex PCR. The repertoire has about 140,000 clones, approximately 80% of them found once; the top ten carry 4.5% to 6%. Comment on this clone: Its specificity is unknown.

General study results and limits: Later examination showed HLA-associated TCR beta chains had greater clonal expansion than equally common others.

Per germline, CDR1 DFQATT and CDR2 SNEGSKA (reference sequence). CDR3 length: 10 residues. The V and J ends lost 3 bases and 5 bases respectively, with 4 bases between them. The source is a male donor in good health and CMV-seronegative. V usage is TRBV20-1 and J usage is TRBJ2-5; no definite D call. The specimen sequenced was PBMCs. The CDR3 DNA reads as TGCAGTGCTAGCAGTGAGACCCAGTACTTC. Amino acids: CSASSETQYF.